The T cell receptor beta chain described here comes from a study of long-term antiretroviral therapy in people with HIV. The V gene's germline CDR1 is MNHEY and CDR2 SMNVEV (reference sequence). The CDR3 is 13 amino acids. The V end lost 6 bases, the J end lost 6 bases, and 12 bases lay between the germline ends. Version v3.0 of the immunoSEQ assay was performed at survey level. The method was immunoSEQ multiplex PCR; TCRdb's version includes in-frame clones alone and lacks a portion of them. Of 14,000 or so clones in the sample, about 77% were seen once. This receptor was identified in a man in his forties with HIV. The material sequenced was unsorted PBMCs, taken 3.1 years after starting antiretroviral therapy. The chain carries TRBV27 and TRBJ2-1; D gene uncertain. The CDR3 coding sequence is TGTGCCAGCAGCTCCCCCCGTCCCAATGAGCAGTTCTTC. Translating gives CASSSPRPNEQFF.